Presented here are 23 T cell receptor beta chains from one specimen sequenced in a study of Ad26.COV2.S vaccination and SARS-CoV-2 variants. TCRdb keeps only in-frame clones here, not all; method: immunoSEQ multiplex PCR. Seen here are about 280,000 clones, roughly 86% observed once, and the top ten hold roughly 3.5%. Treatment in this sample: about 20 received Ad26.COV2.S at low or high dose, single or two shots; about 5 received placebo; per-sample allocation not given. Material that was analyzed had been drawn on day 63 after the first vaccine or placebo injection. Sequencing was performed on peripheral blood, taken in a trial of Ad26.COV2.S vaccine versus placebo. Receptors originate from a person aged 18-60 years who received the Ad26.COV2.S COVID-19 vaccine or a placebo.

In its sample, this clone was seen once. This sequence joins TRBV7-2 and TRBJ2-1, with D possibly being TRBD2 (5 bases). Germline values: CDR1 SGHTA, CDR2 FQGNSA. Trimming shortened V by 5 bases and J by 4 bases, and 12 bases separated the two germline ends. CDR3 length: 14 residues. The DNA of the CDR3 is TGTGCCAGCAGCATTCGGACTCTTTACAATGAGCAGTTCTTC. Its translation: CASSIRTLYNEQFF.

In its sample, this clone was seen a few times. J is TRBJ2-1 and V is TRBV13, with TRBD2 matching over 9 bases. With 4 bases clipped from V and 8 bases from J, the junction kept 6 bases outside the gene matches. Germline V lookup: CDR1 PRHDT, CDR2 FYEKMQ (reference sequence). This CDR3 has 14 residues. In nucleotides, the CDR3 is TGTGCCAGCAGCTCGCGGGGGGGCGTCGATGAGCAGTTCTTC. Amino acid sequence: CASSSRGGVDEQFF.

V usage is TRBV7-9 and J usage is TRBJ2-1; D ambiguous. This CDR3 comprises 14 residues. In germline, CDR1 is SEHNR, CDR2 FQNEAQ (reference sequence). V dropped 3 bases and J dropped 5 bases, with 11 bases sitting between them. The CDR3 region is CASSFGSTDNEQFF. For the CDR3, the DNA is TGTGCCAGCAGCTTCGGTAGCACCGACAATGAGCAGTTCTTC.

The chain joins TRBV4-2 to TRBJ2-1, with unresolved D. Germline values: CDR1 LGHNA, CDR2 YNFKEQ. The CDR3 covers 15 residues. V dropped 1 base and J dropped 6 bases, with 13 bases sitting between them. The CDR3 reads CASSQGPPGSNEQFF. CDR3 nucleotide sequence: TGTGCCAGCAGCCAAGGCCCCCCAGGTTCCAATGAGCAGTTCTTC.

The genes are TRBV11-2 and TRBJ1-6; D uncertain. Germline V lookup: CDR1 SGHAT, CDR2 FQNNGV. The V and J ends lost 5 bases and 10 bases respectively, with 15 bases between them. The CDR3 is made up of 14 amino acids. CDR3 protein: CASSAVVALSPLHF. The CDR3, as DNA: TGTGCCAGCAGCGCCGTCGTCGCGTTGTCACCCCTCCACTTT.

This clone turned up a few times. The sample carries other DNA sequences with the same CDR3. CDR3 residues: CASSFTDTQYF. For the CDR3, the DNA is TGTGCCAGCAGTTTCACAGATACGCAGTATTTT. V is TRBV25-1 and J is TRBJ2-3; D is uncertain. From germline, CDR1 is MGHDK and CDR2 SYGVNS. V lost 5 bases, J lost 2 bases, and 2 bases lay in between. There are 11 residues in the CDR3.

This chain uses TRBV19 with TRBJ2-5; 8 bases align to TRBD1. Germline V CDR1 and CDR2: LNHDA, SQIVND (reference sequence). The CDR3 length is 11 residues. Unmatched junction bases numbered 1, after V lost 9 bases and J lost 4 bases. Here the CDR3 reads CASQGAETQYF. In nucleotides, the CDR3 is TGTGCCAGCCAGGGGGCAGAGACCCAGTACTTC.

The J gene is TRBJ2-3, the V gene TRBV2; 7 bases line up with TRBD2. V dropped 6 bases and J dropped 3; count of bases not matched to a gene: 9. Germline CDR1 and CDR2: SNHLY and FYNNEI. This CDR3 contains 15 residues. The DNA for the CDR3 is TGTGCCAGCAGGACACTAGCGCTACCAACAGATACGCAGTATTTT. Translating it yields CASRTLALPTDTQYF.

J is TRBJ2-2 and V is TRBV5-1; unclear D gene. Trimming left V 4 bases short and J 5 bases short, with 15 bases between. Germline values: CDR1 SGHRS, CDR2 YFSETQ. The CDR3 has 15 residues. The CDR3 DNA follows: TGCGCCAGCAGCCCGGTTCCCCCAATGACCGGGGAGCTGTTTTTT. Its protein product is CASSPVPPMTGELFF.

This chain connects TRBV3-1 (or the pseudogene TRBV3-2) to TRBJ1-2, with D uncertain. V lost 1 base and J 6 bases, leaving 12 bases between the germline ends. This CDR3 comprises 14 residues. The germline CDR1 and CDR2 sequences are LGHDT and YNNKEL (reference sequence). CDR3 sequence (DNA): TGTGCCAGCAGCCAAGGTTGGTCGGGAGATGGCTACACCTTC. Translated: CASSQGWSGDGYTF.

The chain employs TRBV6-5 and TRBJ1-1; the D gene is possibly TRBD1 (5 bases). V lost 5 bases to trimming and J lost 4 bases, with 11 bases between them. The CDR3 spans 13 residues. CDR1 and CDR2 (germline): MNHEY, SVGAGI. This CDR3 is CASSRQGGTEAFF. CDR3 coding DNA: TGTGCCAGCAGTCGGCAGGGAGGCACTGAAGCTTTCTTT.

The chain recombines TRBV7-9 with TRBJ2-7; D is perhaps TRBD2 (5 bases). Germline V gives CDR1 SEHNR, CDR2 FQNEAQ (reference sequence). Between the trimmed V and J ends, which lost 8 bases and 0 bases, there was a span of 11 bases. The CDR3 spans 13 residues. CDR3: CASQRRNSYEQYF. The DNA of the CDR3 is TGTGCCAGCCAAAGGAGGAACTCCTACGAGCAGTACTTC.

The V gene is TRBV5-1, the J gene TRBJ1-2, with D unresolved. The germline V gene encodes CDR1 SGHRS and CDR2 YFSETQ. This CDR3 region has 14 residues. V was pared by 4 bases and J by 4 bases, with 14 bases between. The CDR3 DNA sequence: TGCGCCAGCAGCCCCGAGATCGGTTTCTATGGCTACACCTTC. Its translation: CASSPEIGFYGYTF. Based on the CDR3 plus reference TRBV5-1 and TRBJ1-2, the full variable domain is KAGVTQTPRYLIKTRGQQVTLSCSPISGHRSVSWYQQTPGQGLQFLFEYFSETQRNKGNFPGRFSGRQFSNSRSEMNVSTLELGDSALYLCASSPEIGFYGYTFGSGTRLTVV.

This clone was seen a handful of times. The rearrangement uses TRBV4-1 and TRBJ1-1, with 9 bases lining up with TRBD1. The germline gives CDR1 MGHRA, CDR2 YSYEKL. This CDR3 has 15 amino acids. V was clipped by 1 base and J by 4 bases; unmatched bases: 4. CDR3 region: CASSQGAGQGTEAFF. CDR3 DNA sequence: TGCGCCAGCAGCCAAGGGGCGGGACAGGGCACTGAAGCTTTCTTT.

This clone turned up a few times. This chain uses TRBV30 with TRBJ1-3; D uncertain. CDR3 length equals 14 residues. Per germline, CDR1 GTSNPN and CDR2 SVGIG (reference sequence). V lost 1 base to trimming and J lost 0 bases, with 7 bases between them. The CDR3 bases are TGTGCCTGGAGTGGTATGAACTCTGGAAACACCATATATTTT. Protein: CAWSGMNSGNTIYF.

Of note for this clone: This specimen includes other DNA sequences encoding the same CDR3. The rearrangement uses TRBV6-5 and TRBJ1-2; D is perhaps TRBD1 (5 bases). The CDR3 is 13 amino acids. Per the germline V gene, CDR1 is MNHEY and CDR2 is SVGAGI. V lost 2 bases and J 2 bases, leaving 6 bases between the germline ends. CDR3 residues: CASSYEGNYGYTF. CDR3 coding DNA: TGTGCCAGCAGTTACGAGGGGAACTATGGCTACACCTTC.

The chain has TRBV7-6 and TRBJ1-2; tentatively, D is TRBD1 (5 bases). V was shortened by 3 bases and J by 4 bases, with 6 bases between the two germline ends. The CDR3 totals 12 residues. The germline V gene has CDR1 SGHVS and CDR2 FNYEAQ. The DNA for the CDR3 is TGTGCCAGCAGCTTTGGGGGCTATGGCTACACCTTC. This gives the protein CASSFGGYGYTF.

The gene calls are TRBV6-4 and TRBJ1-1; TRBD1 agrees at 10 bases. The V and J ends lost 8 bases and 9 bases, in that order; junction bases with no gene match: 12. This CDR3 region has 14 residues. Germline CDR1 MRHNA, CDR2 SNTAGT. CDR3 amino acids: CASRDRGTGGQAFF. The DNA for the CDR3 is TGTGCCAGCCGGGACAGGGGCACAGGGGGACAAGCTTTCTTT.

This chain links TRBV5-6 with TRBJ2-2; D is unclear. The germline CDR1 and CDR2 sequences are SGHDT and YYEEEE. The CDR3 is made up of 14 amino acids. V gave up 2 bases and J gave up 6 bases, with 11 bases separating them. This CDR3 is CASSFSFSAGELFF. In DNA, the CDR3 is TGTGCCAGCAGCTTCTCTTTTTCGGCCGGGGAGCTGTTTTTT.

The CDR3 bases are TGTGCCTGGAGTCAGGGGAAGGGACTCTCCTGCACCTTC. Residues: CAWSQGKGLSCTF. V is TRBV30 and J is TRBJ1-2; maybe TRBD1 (6 bases). Germline assignment: CDR1 GTSNPN and CDR2 SVGIG (reference sequence). The CDR3 covers 13 residues. V was clipped by 2 bases and J by 13 bases, with 20 bases between them.

V and J are TRBV5-1 and TRBJ1-1; D is perhaps TRBD1 (6 bases). V lost 0 bases and J lost 6, with 9 bases in between. The CDR3 loop spans 13 amino acids. Per the germline V gene, CDR1 is SGHRS and CDR2 is YFSETQ. CDR3 sequence (DNA): TGCGCCAGCAGCTTGGCCGCAGGGGCTGAAGCTTTCTTT. Its translation is CASSLAAGAEAFF.

The chain has TRBV4-3 and TRBJ2-7; TRBD2 is a possible D gene (7 bases). This CDR3 has 15 residues. Germline CDR1 LGHNA, CDR2 YSLEER. Trimming pared 4 bases from V and 5 bases from J, leaving 18 bases between. This CDR3 reads CASSPSGRGRDEQYF. In DNA form, the CDR3 reads TGCGCCAGCAGCCCCTCCGGGCGGGGGCGAGACGAGCAGTACTTC.

The chain combines TRBV1 with TRBJ1-1. TRBV1 is marked as a pseudogene. CDR3 size: 13 residues. The CDR3 nucleotides read TGCACCAGCAGGCACCCCGGGGACACTGAAGCTTTCTTT. It yields the protein CTSRHPGDTEAFF.